The 2 T cell receptor beta chains listed next were all sequenced from one sample in a study of blood T cell repertoires in COVID-19. Sequenced by immunoSEQ multiplex PCR; TCRdb stores in-frame clones only, minus some. The table shows around 70,000 clones, with roughly 85% occurring only once. Input material: peripheral blood. The receptors stem from a man in his thirties or forties with acute or convalescent COVID-19.

The CDR3 DNA reads as TGTGCCAGCAGCTTATTGGGTAACCTAGCAGATACGCAGTATTTT. Amino acid sequence: CASSLLGNLADTQYF. The chain uses TRBV7-9 and TRBJ2-3; no clear D gene. The CDR3 covers 15 residues. In germline, CDR1 is SEHNR, CDR2 FQNEAQ (reference sequence). Trimming cost V 2 bases and J 4 bases, with 13 bases left between them.

This rearrangement joins TRBV5-1 to TRBJ1-6, with D possibly TRBD1 on 5 matching bases. CDR1 SGHRS and CDR2 YFSETQ come from the germline V gene. Trimming removed 4 bases from V and 7 bases from J, with 18 bases in between. The CDR3 runs to 16 residues. CDR3 amino acids: CASSPVAGSSNSPLHF. DNA for the CDR3: TGCGCCAGCAGCCCCGTGGCAGGGTCGTCAAATTCACCCCTCCACTTT. Full variable domain (missing parts from reference TRBV5-1 and TRBJ1-6): KAGVTQTPRYLIKTRGQQVTLSCSPISGHRSVSWYQQTPGQGLQFLFEYFSETQRNKGNFPGRFSGRQFSNSRSEMNVSTLELGDSALYLCASSPVAGSSNSPLHFGNGTRLTVT.